The 4 T cell receptor beta chains in this list originate from one sample, sequenced in a study of blood T cell repertoires in COVID-19. Assay: immunoSEQ multiplex PCR; the TCRdb copy retains only in-frame clones and omits some. The sample has over 85,000 clones; approximately 70% are singletons. The sample taken for sequencing was peripheral blood. Receptor source: a woman aged 60-70 years with acute or convalescent COVID-19.

This chain connects TRBV3-1 (or the pseudogene TRBV3-2) to TRBJ1-1, with D possibly TRBD1 on 6 matching bases. Germline CDR1 reads LGHDT; CDR2 reads YNNKEL (reference sequence). This CDR3 has 14 residues. Trimming left V 4 bases short and J 3 bases short, with 12 bases between. The CDR3 nucleotides are TGTGCCAGCAGCCCCGGAAGGGGGTACACTGAAGCTTTCTTT. Translated, it gives CASSPGRGYTEAFF.

The chain uses TRBV29-1 and TRBJ2-3; weak D call: TRBD2 (6 bases). CDR3 size: 15 residues. Trimming took 7 bases from V and 2 from J, leaving 19 bases between them. Germline CDR1 SQVTM, CDR2 ANQGSEA. Here the CDR3 reads CSATKGTQHTDTQYF. The CDR3 nucleotides read TGCAGCGCTACTAAGGGGACTCAACACACAGATACGCAGTATTTT.

This clone was detected once. J is TRBJ1-2 and V is TRBV6-5; TRBD1 is a possible D gene (6 bases). Germline loops: CDR1 MNHEY, CDR2 SVGAGI. V lost 5 bases and J 8 bases, leaving 15 bases between the germline ends. This CDR3 comprises 13 residues. The CDR3 region is CASSLTGSLGYTF. In DNA, the CDR3 is TGTGCCAGCAGTCTAACAGGGTCTTTGGGCTACACCTTC.

This chain joins TRBV25-1 and TRBJ1-4, with 8 positions matching TRBD1. The J segment lost 7 bases and the V segment lost 6 bases, leaving 7 bases of the junction unmatched. The CDR3 is made up of 14 amino acids. Germline values: CDR1 MGHDK, CDR2 SYGVNS. Written as DNA, the CDR3 is TGTGCCAGCAGCCCGGGACAGGCGCTTGAAAAACTGTTTTTT. Translated: CASSPGQALEKLFF.